This T cell receptor (beta chain) came from a study of T cell clusters in autoimmune cytopenias. TRB was amplified from around 0.25 ug of peripheral blood genomic DNA per sample. Study results and limitations: TRB repertoire shifts in secondary cytopenia and chronic lymphocytic leukemia mostly reflected lymphoma, not autoimmunity.

Multiplex touch-down PCR amplified TRB using TRB-A and TRB-B pools in one tube. Each CDR3 protein gets one entry in TCRdb, which reprocessed the multiplex PCR reads and gives no DNA. The listing records approximately 5,000 distinct CDR3 sequences. In germline, CDR1 is LNHDA, CDR2 SQIVND (reference sequence). This CDR3 spans 13 amino acids. This clonotype shows up as medium-sized by frequency. Its specificity is unknown. The sample was also linked to a second study, of T cell repertoires in aging, cancer and after chemotherapy. That work states: The whole study produced a dataset of roughly 8.8 million TCR reads.

The sequence was collected from a human donor in good health. Sequenced input: peripheral blood. This sequence joins TRBV19 and TRBJ2-1; TCRdb's assignment of TRBD2 cannot be checked, as there is no DNA. CDR3 in amino acids: CASSMLAFDEQFF.